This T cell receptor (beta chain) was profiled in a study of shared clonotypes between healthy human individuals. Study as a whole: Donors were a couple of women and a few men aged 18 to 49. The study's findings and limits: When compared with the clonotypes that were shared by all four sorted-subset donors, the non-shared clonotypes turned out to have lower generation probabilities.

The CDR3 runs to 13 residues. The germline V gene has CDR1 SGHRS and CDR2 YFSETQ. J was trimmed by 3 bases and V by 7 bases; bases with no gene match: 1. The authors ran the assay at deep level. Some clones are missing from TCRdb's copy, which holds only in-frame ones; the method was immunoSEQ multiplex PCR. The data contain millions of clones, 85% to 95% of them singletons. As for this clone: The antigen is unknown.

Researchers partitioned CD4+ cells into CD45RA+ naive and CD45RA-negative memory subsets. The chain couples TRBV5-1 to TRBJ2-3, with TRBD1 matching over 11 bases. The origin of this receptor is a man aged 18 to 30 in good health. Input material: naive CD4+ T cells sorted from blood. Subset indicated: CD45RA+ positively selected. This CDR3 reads CASGDRGTDTQYF. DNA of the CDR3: TGCGCCAGCGGGGACAGGGGGACAGATACGCAGTATTTT.